The rows below give T cell receptor beta chains drawn from one sample of a study of blood T cell repertoires in COVID-19. The protocol was immunoSEQ multiplex PCR, while the TCRdb copy is restricted to in-frame clones and leaves out a portion. The sample holds about 130,000 clones, 75% to 90% seen once. What was sequenced was peripheral blood. The receptors come from a man in his sixties with active or convalescent COVID-19. CDR3s include the opening cysteine and the closing phenylalanine or tryptophan. The order of the fields is V gene, D gene, clone size, J gene, CDR3 protein, CDR3 DNA. The D gene is left open where the match is weak. Size tells how often a clone was seen (once, few, many) or the class of an expanded clone, and some rows leave it out.

V gene: TRBV6-5
D gene: TRBD1
clone size: -
J gene: TRBJ1-3
CDR3 protein: CASRDRVTGNTIYF
CDR3 DNA: TGTGCCAGCAGGGACAGGGTGACCGGAAACACCATATATTTT

V gene: TRBV28
D gene: TRBD1
clone size: -
J gene: TRBJ1-5
CDR3 protein: CASLTGTGRAQPQHF
CDR3 DNA: TGTGCCAGCCTAACTGGGACAGGGCGAGCGCAGCCCCAGCATTTT

V gene: TRBV2
D gene: TRBD2
clone size: -
J gene: TRBJ2-3
CDR3 protein: CASSALAGLNFGADTQYF
CDR3 DNA: TGTGCCAGCAGTGCATTAGCGGGACTTAACTTTGGTGCAGATACGCAGTATTTT

V gene: TRBV6-2/TRBV6-3
D gene: TRBD1
clone size: -
J gene: TRBJ2-5
CDR3 protein: CASSGQGEGQETQYF
CDR3 DNA: TGTGCCAGCAGCGGACAGGGTGAGGGCCAAGAGACCCAGTACTTC

V gene: TRBV6-5
D gene: -
clone size: once
J gene: TRBJ2-5
CDR3 protein: CASSYSWRSQETQYF
CDR3 DNA: TGTGCCAGCAGTTACTCGTGGCGGAGCCAAGAGACCCAGTACTTC

V gene: TRBV30
D gene: -
clone size: -
J gene: TRBJ2-7
CDR3 protein: CAWSDVAAGEQYF
CDR3 DNA: TGTGCCTGGAGTGACGTGGCCGCCGGGGAGCAGTACTTC

V gene: TRBV20-1
D gene: TRBD1
clone size: -
J gene: TRBJ2-7
CDR3 protein: CSAWDRVEQYF
CDR3 DNA: TGCAGTGCTTGGGACAGGGTCGAGCAGTACTTC

V gene: TRBV27
D gene: TRBD2
clone size: -
J gene: TRBJ2-3
CDR3 protein: CASSPRLAVISTDTQYF
CDR3 DNA: TGTGCCAGCAGTCCGCGACTAGCGGTTATCTCCACAGATACGCAGTATTTT

V gene: TRBV30
D gene: TRBD1
clone size: -
J gene: TRBJ1-6
CDR3 protein: CAWNGRGYNSPLHF
CDR3 DNA: TGTGCCTGGAACGGCAGGGGGTATAATTCACCCCTCCACTTT

V gene: TRBV4-3
D gene: -
clone size: once
J gene: TRBJ2-2
CDR3 protein: CASSPSRWKTNTGELFF
CDR3 DNA: TGCGCCAGCAGCCCCTCCAGGTGGAAGACGAACACCGGGGAGCTGTTTTTT

V gene: TRBV30
D gene: -
clone size: -
J gene: TRBJ2-7
CDR3 protein: CAWSGQTYEQYF
CDR3 DNA: TGTGCCTGGAGTGGCCAGACCTACGAGCAGTACTTC

V gene: TRBV7-2
D gene: -
clone size: -
J gene: TRBJ2-1
CDR3 protein: CASSLANYDEQFF
CDR3 DNA: TGTGCCAGCAGCTTAGCAAACTATGATGAGCAGTTCTTC

V gene: TRBV5-4
D gene: TRBD1
clone size: -
J gene: TRBJ1-4
CDR3 protein: CASSLGQGQEKLFF
CDR3 DNA: TGTGCCAGCAGCTTGGGACAGGGGCAGGAAAAACTGTTTTTT

V gene: TRBV3-1/TRBV3-2
D gene: TRBD1
clone size: once
J gene: TRBJ1-1
CDR3 protein: CASSPYGQGSSTEAFF
CDR3 DNA: TGTGCCAGCAGCCCTTACGGACAGGGCTCGAGCACTGAAGCTTTCTTT

V gene: TRBV18
D gene: -
clone size: -
J gene: TRBJ1-6
CDR3 protein: CASSPGTTGSPLHF
CDR3 DNA: TGTGCCAGCTCTCCCGGGACAACCGGATCACCCCTCCACTTT

V gene: TRBV6-5
D gene: -
clone size: once
J gene: TRBJ1-5
CDR3 protein: CASRGADNQPQHF
CDR3 DNA: TGTGCCAGCAGGGGGGCTGATAATCAGCCCCAGCATTTT

V gene: TRBV5-4
D gene: TRBD1
clone size: -
J gene: TRBJ2-3
CDR3 protein: CASSLQGVDTQYF
CDR3 DNA: TGTGCCAGCAGCTTACAGGGGGTGGATACGCAGTATTTT

V gene: TRBV10-3
D gene: -
clone size: once
J gene: TRBJ2-4
CDR3 protein: CAISDVAGKAKNIQYF
CDR3 DNA: TGTGCCATCTCCGATGTGGCAGGGAAAGCCAAAAACATTCAGTACTTC

V gene: TRBV30
D gene: -
clone size: once
J gene: TRBJ1-2
CDR3 protein: CACRWTVNYGYTF
CDR3 DNA: TGTGCCTGTCGATGGACAGTGAACTATGGCTACACCTTC

V gene: TRBV20-1
D gene: TRBD1
clone size: -
J gene: TRBJ2-7
CDR3 protein: CSATPQGAEYF
CDR3 DNA: TGCAGTGCTACGCCCCAGGGGGCGGAGTACTTC

V gene: TRBV2
D gene: TRBD1
clone size: -
J gene: TRBJ2-5
CDR3 protein: CASQTDRRVLETQYF
CDR3 DNA: TGTGCCAGCCAGACGGACAGGCGCGTGTTAGAGACCCAGTACTTC

V gene: TRBV9
D gene: -
clone size: -
J gene: TRBJ2-3
CDR3 protein: CASSDSVAARPSTDTQYF
CDR3 DNA: TGTGCCAGCAGCGACAGCGTAGCGGCGAGGCCTAGCACAGATACGCAGTATTTT

V gene: TRBV28
D gene: -
clone size: -
J gene: TRBJ1-2
CDR3 protein: CASSSPGGIRANYGYTF
CDR3 DNA: TGTGCCAGCAGTTCTCCGGGAGGCATAAGGGCTAACTATGGCTACACCTTC

V gene: TRBV30
D gene: -
clone size: few
J gene: TRBJ2-2
CDR3 protein: CAWSHSTGELFF
CDR3 DNA: TGTGCCTGGAGCCATAGTACCGGGGAGCTGTTTTTT

V gene: TRBV5-1
D gene: -
clone size: -
J gene: TRBJ1-3
CDR3 protein: CASRSGNTIYF
CDR3 DNA: TGCGCCAGCCGCTCTGGAAACACCATATATTTT

V gene: TRBV7-6
D gene: -
clone size: -
J gene: TRBJ2-4
CDR3 protein: CASSPPGRAKNIQYF
CDR3 DNA: TGTGCCAGCAGCCCGCCGGGAAGAGCCAAAAACATTCAGTACTTC